Listed here are 24 T cell receptor beta chains from one sample, sequenced in a study of T cells after yellow fever vaccination. Via MiXCR, TCRdb re-called the 5' RACE reads, giving one row per CDR3 protein. The sample gives about 550,000 distinct CDR3 sequences, approximately 21% of which show up once; about 13% is in the top ten. The sequencing here drew on PBMCs, taken 15 days after the yellow fever booster vaccination. The receptors stem from a man aged 25-40 years who received the YFV17D yellow fever vaccine.

This chain joins TRBV11-3 and TRBJ2-2, with D perhaps TRBD1 (5 bases). Trimming removed 1 base at V and 1 base at J, with 16 bases between. Germline lookup yields CDR1 SGHNT and CDR2 YENEEA. This CDR3 region has 18 residues. As DNA, the CDR3 is TGTGCCAGCAGCTTAGGCCCACGACCTACAGGGAACACCGGGGAGCTGTTTTTT. Its translation: CASSLGPRPTGNTGELFF. The full variable domain, in which reference TRBV11-3 and TRBJ2-2 provide the parts outside the CDR3, is EAGVVQSPRYKIIEKKQPVAFWCNPISGHNTLYWYLQNLGQGPELLIRYENEEAVDDSQLPKDRFSAERLKGVDSTLKIQPAELGDSAVYLCASSLGPRPTGNTGELFFGEGSRLTVL.

The chain carries TRBV15 and TRBJ2-6; D is unclear. V lost 3 bases and J 2 bases, leaving 2 bases between the germline ends. The CDR3 totals 13 residues. The germline CDR1 and CDR2 sequences are LNHNV and YYDKDF (reference sequence). CDR3 residues: CATSRTGANVLTF. DNA for the CDR3: TGTGCCACCAGCAGGACTGGGGCCAACGTCCTGACTTTC.

There are many counts of this clonotype. The J gene is TRBJ2-7, the V gene TRBV7-2; 7 nucleotides agree with TRBD1. This CDR3 is built from 14 residues. The V segment lost 5 bases and the J segment 0 bases; nucleotides outside the gene matches: 4. Germline V gene data show CDR1 as SGHTA and CDR2 as FQGNSA. DNA of the CDR3: TGTGCCAGCAGCCTAGACAGGGACTCCTACGAGCAGTACTTC. Translation: CASSLDRDSYEQYF.

CDR3 amino acids: CSVVHQRDTYEQYF. CDR3 DNA: TGCAGCGTTGTTCACCAGCGGGACACCTACGAGCAGTACTTC. This sequence joins TRBV29-1 and TRBJ2-7; weak D call: TRBD2 (7 bases). V lost 4 bases to trimming and J lost 2 bases, with 15 bases between them. The CDR3 is made up of 14 amino acids. The V gene's germline CDR1 is SQVTM and CDR2 ANQGSEA.

The rearrangement uses TRBV20-1 and TRBJ2-1, with 10 bases that match TRBD2. Trimming at V came to 1 base and at J to 3 bases, leaving 6 bases not matched to a gene. The CDR3 spans 16 residues. Germline V lookup: CDR1 DFQATT, CDR2 SNEGSKA (reference sequence). The CDR3 nucleotides are TGCAGTGCTAGAGGGGTTAGCGGGAGGTTCTACAATGAGCAGTTCTTC. This codes for CSARGVSGRFYNEQFF.

This clonotype was seen a few times. The rearrangement links TRBV18 to TRBJ2-1; 10 nucleotides match TRBD2. Trimming removed 5 bases from V and 7 bases from J; junction bases left unmatched: 11. The germline V gene encodes CDR1 KGHSH and CDR2 LQKENI. CDR3 length: 16 residues. CDR3 DNA sequence: TGTGCCAGCTCAAGTAGGGTGTGGACTAGCGGTAATGAGCAGTTCTTC. The encoded protein is CASSSRVWTSGNEQFF.

V usage is TRBV20-1 and J usage is TRBJ2-7; D might be TRBD2 (5 bases). The CDR3 extends over 15 amino acids. Germline V gene lookup returns CDR1 DFQATT and CDR2 SNEGSKA (reference sequence). Between the trimmed V and J ends, which lost 0 bases and 2 bases, there was a span of 14 bases. CDR3 loop: CSARDYTSGPYEQYF. CDR3 DNA sequence: TGCAGTGCTAGAGATTATACAAGCGGTCCCTACGAGCAGTACTTC.

V usage is TRBV5-1 and J usage is TRBJ2-1, with TRBD2 matching over 9 bases. The CDR3 has 14 amino acids. Losses at the gene ends were 0 bases for V and 15 bases for J; bases not matched to a gene: 10. In germline, CDR1 is SGHRS, CDR2 YFSETQ. CDR3 amino acids: CASSLDGLAPSGFF. In nucleotides, the CDR3 is TGCGCCAGCAGCTTGGACGGACTAGCGCCATCCGGGTTCTTC.

The chain combines TRBV4-2 with TRBJ2-5; a weak D match, TRBD1 (5 bases). Deletions cut 0 bases from V and 2 bases from J, with 10 bases between. Germline values: CDR1 LGHNA, CDR2 YNFKEQ. The CDR3 is 15 amino acids. As DNA, the CDR3 is TGTGCCAGCAGCCAAGATCCCCAGGGACAAGAGACCCAGTACTTC. It yields the protein CASSQDPQGQETQYF.

J is TRBJ2-3 and V is TRBV19; TRBD2 matches at 8 bases. Germline V gene sequence: CDR1 LNHDA, CDR2 SQIVND (reference sequence). Germline trimming cut 9 bases from V and 14 bases from J; bases unmatched to any gene: 16. This CDR3 comprises 13 residues. CDR3 sequence: CASAKDHSGGPYF. In DNA form, the CDR3 reads TGTGCCAGCGCCAAAGACCACAGCGGGGGCCCGTATTTT.

V is TRBV4-3 and J is TRBJ2-5; D unclear. Trimming stripped 0 bases from V and 2 bases from J, with 10 bases between. The CDR3 contains 15 residues. Germline V gene lookup returns CDR1 LGHNA and CDR2 YSLEER. CDR3 in DNA: TGCGCCAGCAGCCAAGAGCTCAACAGACAAGAGACCCAGTACTTC. Amino acid sequence: CASSQELNRQETQYF.

This clonotype was observed a handful of times. The chain employs TRBV5-1 and TRBJ2-5, with D perhaps assigned TRBD1 or TRBD2 (6 bases each). Trimming cost V 4 bases and J 5 bases, with 12 bases left between them. This CDR3 has 13 residues. Germline CDR1 and CDR2: SGHRS and YFSETQ. CDR3 region: CASSVRGGETQYF. The CDR3 nucleotides are TGCGCCAGCAGCGTCAGGGGAGGCGAGACCCAGTACTTC.

This clonotype was observed a few times. The J gene is TRBJ1-2, the V gene TRBV4-2; tentative D call: TRBD1 (5 bases). The germline V gene has CDR1 LGHNA and CDR2 YNFKEQ. CDR3 length: 14 amino acids. V lost 2 bases and J 4 bases, leaving 11 bases between the germline ends. The CDR3 protein is CASSQTGVGYGYTF. The CDR3 region has the DNA TGTGCCAGCAGCCAAACAGGCGTGGGCTATGGCTACACCTTC.

A few counts support this clonotype. The genes are TRBV6-1 and TRBJ1-2, with TRBD1 identical over 10 bases. With V trimmed by 6 bases and J by 4 bases, 5 bases remained unmatched. There are 14 residues in the CDR3. Germline CDR1 reads MNHNS; CDR2 reads SASEGT. For the CDR3, the DNA is TGTGCCAGCAGACGACAGGGGGCCGGCTATGGCTACACCTTC. Its translation: CASRRQGAGYGYTF.

This clonotype was recorded a few times. The chain carries TRBV6-2 or TRBV6-3 and TRBJ2-5; possibly TRBD1 or TRBD2 for D (6 bases each). The CDR3 length is 16 residues. V was shortened by 2 bases and J by 3 bases, with 16 bases between the two germline ends. Germline assignment: CDR1 MNHEY and CDR2 SVGEGT. The CDR3 region is CASSYLRGAVKETQYF. Here the CDR3 DNA reads TGTGCCAGCAGTTACCTGAGGGGGGCCGTTAAAGAGACCCAGTACTTC.

This clonotype occurred many times. The CDR3 DNA follows: TGTGCCAGCAGTTTAGCTAGCAGAACCTACGAGCAGTACTTC. It is translated as CASSLASRTYEQYF. This sequence joins TRBV28 and TRBJ2-7; TRBD2 might be the D (5 bases). The CDR3 length is 14 residues. Trimming took off 2 bases at V and 2 bases at J, with 10 bases between the two ends. Germline CDR1 is MDHEN and CDR2 is SYDVKM.

This clonotype has more than one count but fewer than ten. The chain is built from TRBV7-2 and TRBJ2-7; TRBD1 matches at 7 bases. Germline CDR1 SGHTA, CDR2 FQGNSA. The CDR3 sequence is 16 residues long. Unmatched junction bases numbered 14, after V lost 5 bases and J lost 4 bases. The CDR3: CASSPFPGQRDYEQYF. Written as DNA, the CDR3 is TGTGCCAGCAGCCCTTTTCCGGGACAGAGAGATTACGAGCAGTACTTC. Variable domain in full (rest from reference TRBV7-2 and TRBJ2-7): GAGVSQSPSNKVTEKGKDVELRCDPISGHTALYWYRQSLGQGLEFLIYFQGNSAPDKSGLPSDRFSAERTGGSVSTLTIQRTQQEDSAVYLCASSPFPGQRDYEQYFGPGTRLTVT.

There are a few counts of this clonotype. V usage is TRBV20-1 and J usage is TRBJ2-2; 9 bases agree with TRBD2. J was trimmed by 7 bases and V by 3 bases; bases with no gene match: 9. This CDR3 has 15 residues. Per the germline V gene, CDR1 is DFQATT and CDR2 is SNEGSKA (reference sequence). The CDR3 nucleotides are TGCAGTGCTAGTACGGCGGGAGGGCCGGTCGGGGAGCTGTTTTTT. Amino acid sequence: CSASTAGGPVGELFF.

The chain links TRBV29-1 to TRBJ2-4; 7 bases fit TRBD1. The V gene's germline CDR1 is SQVTM and CDR2 ANQGSEA. The CDR3 contains 14 residues. With V trimmed by 4 bases and J by 2 bases, 5 bases remained unmatched. The CDR3 spells CSVGQGGPKNIQYF. CDR3 DNA: TGCAGCGTTGGACAGGGTGGGCCCAAAAACATTCAGTACTTC.

J is TRBJ2-1 and V is TRBV4-3; 10 bases match TRBD2. CDR3 length: 13 amino acids. V shed 4 bases, J shed 15 bases, and the junction held 9 bases outside the gene matches. Germline loops: CDR1 LGHNA, CDR2 YSLEER. CDR3 region: CASSPSGSGRPFF. The CDR3 region has the DNA TGCGCCAGCAGCCCATCGGGTAGCGGGAGGCCGTTCTTC.

The chain recombines TRBV2 with TRBJ2-7; tentatively, D is TRBD1 or TRBD2 (5 bases each). Per the germline V gene, CDR1 is SNHLY and CDR2 is FYNNEI. This CDR3 spans 16 amino acids. Deletions cut 0 bases from V and 2 bases from J, with 14 bases between. Here the CDR3 DNA reads TGTGCCAGCAGTGAAGCGCTTGGGACGAAGACCTACGAGCAGTACTTC. This gives the protein CASSEALGTKTYEQYF.

In this sample, this clonotype turned up a few times. V and J are TRBV4-2 and TRBJ2-7, with 9 nucleotides matching TRBD2. Germline assignment: CDR1 LGHNA and CDR2 YNFKEQ. With V trimmed by 0 bases and J by 0 bases, 12 bases remained unmatched. This CDR3 comprises 19 residues. The CDR3 is CASSQDPLAGIGSSYEQYF. The CDR3 DNA is TGTGCCAGCAGCCAAGATCCACTAGCGGGTATCGGCTCCTCCTACGAGCAGTACTTC.

This chain connects TRBV6-1 to TRBJ2-3; D assignment may be TRBD1 or TRBD2 (5 bases each). V was pared by 7 bases and J by 1 base, with 12 bases between. The CDR3 runs to 14 residues. CDR1 and CDR2 (germline): MNHNS, SASEGT. This CDR3 reads CASTGSGGTDTQYF. The CDR3 DNA follows: TGTGCCAGCACAGGGAGCGGAGGCACAGATACGCAGTATTTT.

The chain joins TRBV7-2 to TRBJ1-2, with 7 bases identical to TRBD1. The germline V gene encodes CDR1 SGHTA and CDR2 FQGNSA. The trim removed 5 bases at V and 5 bases at J, leaving 11 bases unmatched. The CDR3 is 15 amino acids. CDR3 residues: CASSGLTGRGYGYTF. The CDR3 DNA is TGTGCCAGCAGCGGGTTGACAGGCAGGGGGTATGGCTACACCTTC. The entire variable domain, with the rest obtained from reference TRBV7-2 and TRBJ1-2, is as follows: GAGVSQSPSNKVTEKGKDVELRCDPISGHTALYWYRQSLGQGLEFLIYFQGNSAPDKSGLPSDRFSAERTGGSVSTLTIQRTQQEDSAVYLCASSGLTGRGYGYTFGSGTRLTVV.